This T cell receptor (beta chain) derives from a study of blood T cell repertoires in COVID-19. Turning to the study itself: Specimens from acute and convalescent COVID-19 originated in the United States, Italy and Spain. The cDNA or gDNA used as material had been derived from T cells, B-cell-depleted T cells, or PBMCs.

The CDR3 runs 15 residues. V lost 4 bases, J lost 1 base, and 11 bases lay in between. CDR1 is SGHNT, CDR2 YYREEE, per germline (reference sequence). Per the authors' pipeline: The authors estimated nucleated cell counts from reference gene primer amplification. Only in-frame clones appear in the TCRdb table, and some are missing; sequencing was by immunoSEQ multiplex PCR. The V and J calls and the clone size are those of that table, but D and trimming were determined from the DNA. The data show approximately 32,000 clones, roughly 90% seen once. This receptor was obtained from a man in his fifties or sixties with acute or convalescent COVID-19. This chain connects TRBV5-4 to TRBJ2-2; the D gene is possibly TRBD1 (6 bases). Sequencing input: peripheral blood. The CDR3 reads CASSREQGNTGELFF. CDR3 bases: TGTGCCAGCAGCCGAGAACAGGGGAACACCGGGGAGCTGTTTTTT.